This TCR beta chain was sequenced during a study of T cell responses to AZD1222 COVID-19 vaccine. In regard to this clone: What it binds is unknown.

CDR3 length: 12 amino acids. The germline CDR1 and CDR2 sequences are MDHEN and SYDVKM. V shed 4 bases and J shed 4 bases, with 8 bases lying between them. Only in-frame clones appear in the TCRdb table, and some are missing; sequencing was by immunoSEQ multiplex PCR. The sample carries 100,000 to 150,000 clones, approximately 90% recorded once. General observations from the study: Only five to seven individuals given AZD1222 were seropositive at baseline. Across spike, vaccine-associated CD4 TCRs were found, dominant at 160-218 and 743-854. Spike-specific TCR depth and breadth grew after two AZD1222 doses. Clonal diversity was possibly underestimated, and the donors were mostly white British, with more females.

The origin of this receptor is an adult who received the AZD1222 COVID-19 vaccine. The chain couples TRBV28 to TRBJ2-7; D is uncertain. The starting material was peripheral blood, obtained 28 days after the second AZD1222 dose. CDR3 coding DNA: TGTGCCAGCAGTTCGGACGGATACGAGCAGTACTTC. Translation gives CASSSDGYEQYF.